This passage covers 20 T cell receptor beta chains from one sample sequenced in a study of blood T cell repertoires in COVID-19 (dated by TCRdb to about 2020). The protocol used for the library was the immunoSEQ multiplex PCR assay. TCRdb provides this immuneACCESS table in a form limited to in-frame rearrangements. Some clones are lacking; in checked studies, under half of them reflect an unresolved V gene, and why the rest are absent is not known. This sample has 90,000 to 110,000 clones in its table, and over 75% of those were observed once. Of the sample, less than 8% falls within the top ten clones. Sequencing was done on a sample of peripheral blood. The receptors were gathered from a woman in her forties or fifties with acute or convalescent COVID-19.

The CDR3 DNA reads as TGTGCCAGCACCGCCCGGGGGAGGGGTGGCCACTTT. Amino acids: CASTARGRGGHF. The rearrangement joins TRBV2 to TRBJ1-6; D possibly corresponds to TRBD1 (5 bases). This CDR3 region has 12 residues. Germline CDR1 SNHLY, CDR2 FYNNEI. Trimming removed 7 bases at V and 18 bases at J, with 19 bases between.

The DNA of the CDR3 is TGTGCTAGTGGTCGCGGACAGGGCGTGGACGAGCAGTACTTC. Residues: CASGRGQGVDEQYF. The chain is built from TRBV12-5 and TRBJ2-7; 8 nucleotides align to TRBD1. CDR3 size: 14 residues. J gave up 5 bases and V 5 bases, and 8 bases lay outside the gene matches. Germline V lookup: CDR1 LGHNT, CDR2 FRNRAP.

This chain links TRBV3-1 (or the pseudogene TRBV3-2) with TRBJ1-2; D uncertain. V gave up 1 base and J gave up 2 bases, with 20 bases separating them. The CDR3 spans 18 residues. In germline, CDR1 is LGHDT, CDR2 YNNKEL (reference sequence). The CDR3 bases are TGTGCCAGCAGCCAAGGTCCGGGATTGGGGTTACCAAACTATGGCTACACCTTC. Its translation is CASSQGPGLGLPNYGYTF.

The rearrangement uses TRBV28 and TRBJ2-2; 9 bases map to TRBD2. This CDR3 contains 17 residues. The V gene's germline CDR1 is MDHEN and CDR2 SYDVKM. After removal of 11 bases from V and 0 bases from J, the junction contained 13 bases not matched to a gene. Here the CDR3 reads CARGLLAGGANTGELFF. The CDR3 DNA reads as TGTGCCCGCGGGTTACTCGCGGGGGGGGCGAACACCGGGGAGCTGTTTTTT. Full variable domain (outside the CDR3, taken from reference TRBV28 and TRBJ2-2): DVKVTQSSRYLVKRTGEKVFLECVQDMDHENMFWYRQDPGLGLRLIYFSYDVKMKEKGDIPEGYSVSREKKERFSLILESASTNQTSMYLCARGLLAGGANTGELFFGEGSRLTVL.

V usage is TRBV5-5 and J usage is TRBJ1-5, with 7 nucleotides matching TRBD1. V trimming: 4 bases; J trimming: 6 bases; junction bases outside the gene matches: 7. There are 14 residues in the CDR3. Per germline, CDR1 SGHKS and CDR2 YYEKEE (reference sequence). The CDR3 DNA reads TGTGCCAGCAGCCTCGGACAGGTCGGTCAGCCCCAGCATTTT. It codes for CASSLGQVGQPQHF.

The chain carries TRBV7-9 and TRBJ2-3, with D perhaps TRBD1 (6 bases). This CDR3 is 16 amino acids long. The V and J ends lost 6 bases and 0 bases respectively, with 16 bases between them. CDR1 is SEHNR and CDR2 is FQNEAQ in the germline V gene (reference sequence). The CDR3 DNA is TGTGCCAGCAGACCGATCGGACAGACTAGCACAGATACGCAGTATTTT. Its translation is CASRPIGQTSTDTQYF.

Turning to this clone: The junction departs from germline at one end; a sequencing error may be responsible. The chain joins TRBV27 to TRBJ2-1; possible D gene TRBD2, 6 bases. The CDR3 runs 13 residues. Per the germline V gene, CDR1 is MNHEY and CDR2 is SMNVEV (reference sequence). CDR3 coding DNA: TGTGCCAGCGGTTTATCCGGGGGAGATGAGCAGTTCTTC. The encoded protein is CASGLSGGDEQFF.

The CDR3 region is CASSESLGGLGYTF. The CDR3 nucleotides read TGCGCCAGCAGTGAGTCGCTGGGGGGTCTCGGCTACACCTTC. The chain carries TRBV10-1 and TRBJ1-2, with TRBD1 as a possible D gene (5 bases). This CDR3 contains 14 residues. The V end lost 0 bases, the J end lost 8 bases, and 13 bases lay between the germline ends. In germline, CDR1 is WNHNN, CDR2 SYGVQD (reference sequence).

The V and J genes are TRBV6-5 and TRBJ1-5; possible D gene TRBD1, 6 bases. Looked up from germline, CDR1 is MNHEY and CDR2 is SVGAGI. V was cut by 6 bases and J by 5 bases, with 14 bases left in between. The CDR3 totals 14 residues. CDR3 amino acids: CASSQKGDYQPQHF. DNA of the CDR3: TGTGCCAGCAGCCAAAAGGGGGATTATCAGCCCCAGCATTTT.

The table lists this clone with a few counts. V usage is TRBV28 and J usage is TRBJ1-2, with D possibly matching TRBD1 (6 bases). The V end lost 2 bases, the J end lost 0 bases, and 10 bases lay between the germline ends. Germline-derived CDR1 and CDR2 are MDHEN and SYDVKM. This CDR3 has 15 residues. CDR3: CASSLPGHTNYGYTF. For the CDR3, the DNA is TGTGCCAGCAGTTTACCGGGACACACTAACTATGGCTACACCTTC.

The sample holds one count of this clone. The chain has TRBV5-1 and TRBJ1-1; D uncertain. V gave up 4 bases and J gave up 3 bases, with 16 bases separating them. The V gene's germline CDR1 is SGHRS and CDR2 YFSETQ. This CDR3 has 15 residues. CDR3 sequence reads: CASSERAGLYTEAFF. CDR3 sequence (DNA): TGCGCCAGCAGCGAACGTGCGGGATTGTACACTGAAGCTTTCTTT.

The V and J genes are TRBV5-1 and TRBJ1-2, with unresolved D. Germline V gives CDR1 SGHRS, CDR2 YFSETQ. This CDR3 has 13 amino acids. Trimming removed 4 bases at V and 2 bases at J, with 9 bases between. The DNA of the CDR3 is TGCGCCAGCAGCCCTCAGATCAACTATGGCTACACCTTC. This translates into CASSPQINYGYTF.

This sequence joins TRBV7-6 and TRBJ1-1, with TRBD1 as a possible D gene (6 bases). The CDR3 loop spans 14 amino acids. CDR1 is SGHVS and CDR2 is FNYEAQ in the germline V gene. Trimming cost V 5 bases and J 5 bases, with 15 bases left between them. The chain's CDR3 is CASSTRGAETEAFF. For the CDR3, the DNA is TGTGCCAGCAGCACCAGGGGCGCGGAAACTGAAGCTTTCTTT.

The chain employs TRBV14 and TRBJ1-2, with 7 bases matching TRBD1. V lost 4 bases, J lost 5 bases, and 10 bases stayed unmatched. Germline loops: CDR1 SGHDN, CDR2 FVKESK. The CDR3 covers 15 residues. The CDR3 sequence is CASSPRGFPFYGYTF. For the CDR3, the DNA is TGTGCCAGCAGCCCCAGGGGGTTTCCTTTTTATGGCTACACCTTC.

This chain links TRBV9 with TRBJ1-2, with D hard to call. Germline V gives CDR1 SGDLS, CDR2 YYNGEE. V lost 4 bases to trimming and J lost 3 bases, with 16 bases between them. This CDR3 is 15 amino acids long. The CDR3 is CASSPSRGLDYGYTF. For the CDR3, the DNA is TGTGCCAGCAGCCCGAGCCGGGGATTAGACTATGGCTACACCTTC.

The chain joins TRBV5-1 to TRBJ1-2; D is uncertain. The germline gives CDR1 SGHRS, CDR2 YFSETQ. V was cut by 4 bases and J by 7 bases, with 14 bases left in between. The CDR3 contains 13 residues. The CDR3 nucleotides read TGCGCCAGCAGCCTAGACCCTCTCGGTGGCTACACCTTC. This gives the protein CASSLDPLGGYTF.

The CDR3 DNA reads as TGTGCCAGTGGTAGGGCCGGTCACGCAACTAATGAAAAACTGTTTTTT. Protein: CASGRAGHATNEKLFF. V is TRBV19 and J is TRBJ1-4; D uncertain. From germline, CDR1 is LNHDA and CDR2 SQIVND (reference sequence). The CDR3 has 16 amino acids. Trimming took off 8 bases at V and 0 bases at J, with 16 bases between the two ends.

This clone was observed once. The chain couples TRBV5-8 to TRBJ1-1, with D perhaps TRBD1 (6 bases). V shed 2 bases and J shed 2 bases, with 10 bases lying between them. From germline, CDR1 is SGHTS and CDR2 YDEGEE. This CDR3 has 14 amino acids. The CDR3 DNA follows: TGTGCCAGCAGCTTTACAGGGATTAACACTGAAGCTTTCTTT. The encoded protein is CASSFTGINTEAFF.

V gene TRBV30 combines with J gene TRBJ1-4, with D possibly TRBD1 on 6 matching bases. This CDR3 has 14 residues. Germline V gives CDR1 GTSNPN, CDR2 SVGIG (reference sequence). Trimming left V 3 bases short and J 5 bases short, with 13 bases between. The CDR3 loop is CAWSQQGVNEKLFF. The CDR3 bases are TGTGCCTGGAGCCAACAGGGAGTCAATGAAAAACTGTTTTTT. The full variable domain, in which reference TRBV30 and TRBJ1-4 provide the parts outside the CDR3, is SQTIHQWPATLVQPVGSPLSLECTVEGTSNPNLYWYRQAAGRGLQLLFYSVGIGQISSEVPQNLSASRPQDRQFILSSKKLLLSDSGFYLCAWSQQGVNEKLFFGSGTQLSVL.

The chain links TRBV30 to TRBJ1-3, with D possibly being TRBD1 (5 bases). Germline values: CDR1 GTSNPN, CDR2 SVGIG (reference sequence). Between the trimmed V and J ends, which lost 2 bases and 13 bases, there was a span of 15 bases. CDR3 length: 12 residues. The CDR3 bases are TGTGCCTGGAGTCGTGTCGGGGGGGGAATATATTTT. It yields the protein CAWSRVGGGIYF.